This T cell receptor (beta chain) was recovered during a study of blood T cell repertoires in COVID-19. Across the study: The United States, Italy and Spain were the sources of the acute and convalescent COVID-19 samples.

Germline CDR1 SGHDT, CDR2 YYEEEE. With 1 base clipped from V and 2 bases from J, the junction kept 2 bases outside the gene matches. The CDR3 sequence is 16 residues long. In the authors' workflow: For nucleated cells, counts were estimated from reference gene primer amplification. This table comes from immunoSEQ multiplex PCR, and its TCRdb copy is limited to in-frame clones, with some not included. V, J and clone size derive from that table, while D and trimming were established from the DNA sequence. This sample has 25,000 to 35,000 clones, with roughly 90% found just once. The sample consisted of peripheral blood. The clonotype comes from a man between 65 and 80 years old with active or convalescent COVID-19. This sequence joins TRBV5-6 and TRBJ2-1; 11 bases fit TRBD2. The CDR3 protein is CASSLTSGSAYNEQFF. In DNA form, the CDR3 reads TGTGCCAGCAGCTTGACTAGCGGGAGTGCCTACAATGAGCAGTTCTTC.